The present T cell receptor beta chain was sequenced within a study of blood T cells in healthy people across ages. A second PCR, run for about 6 to 11 cycles, used a sample-barcoded 5' primer plus a J-beta primer mix. TCRdb independently ran MiXCR on the 5' RACE reads; one entry per CDR3 protein. The repertoire consists of under 800,000 distinct CDR3 sequences, with roughly two fifths occurring once and the leading ten covering 20% to 25%. Trimming took 4 bases from V and 0 from J, leaving 13 bases between them. This CDR3 region has 14 residues. The germline V gene has CDR1 DFQATT and CDR2 SNEGSKA (reference sequence). Study findings and constraints: It was found that TCR beta diversity correlated strongly with the percentage of naive T cells. Observed TCR beta diversity per million T cells went down as age went up. This fall followed a roughly linear course with age. Relative to aged donors, long-lived donors carried more naive CD4+ cells and displayed higher diversity.

In this sample, this clonotype turned up a few times. What it recognizes is unknown. The material sequenced was blood. This chain uses TRBV20-1 with TRBJ2-7; D tentatively fits TRBD1 or TRBD2 (6 bases each). This receptor was obtained from a woman aged 55-70 years in good health. This CDR3 is CSANPGGSSYEQYF. CDR3 coding DNA: TGCAGTGCTAACCCCGGGGGCAGCTCCTACGAGCAGTACTTC.